This TCR beta chain was recovered during a study of shared clonotypes between healthy human individuals. Study-level background: Per donor, three plates held CD4 naive cells, three held CD4 memory, two held CD8 naive and one held CD8 memory.

Study conclusions and caveats: Donor scarcity curtailed the genetic and exposure-history diversity represented herein.

Trimming at V came to 0 bases and at J to 10 bases, leaving 4 bases not matched to a gene. The length of the CDR3 is 13 residues. Germline V gene sequence: CDR1 SEHNR, CDR2 FQNEAQ (reference sequence). CD4+ cells were split into CD45RA+ naive and CD45RA-negative memory subsets. Replicate PCRs run on sorted subsets employed about 220 ng DNA, tens of thousands of T cell genomes. Here immunoSEQ multiplex PCR was the method, and the copy in TCRdb shows in-frame clones only, minus some. The sample holds some 680,000 clones, around four fifths seen once. Notes on this clone: What it binds is unknown.

The chain uses TRBV7-9 and TRBJ2-3, with 7 bases lining up with TRBD2. The sequence came from a young woman in good health. The sequencing sample was made of memory CD4+ T cells sorted from blood. Subset here: CD45RA-negative fraction. The CDR3 DNA reads TGTGCCAGCAGCTTAGCGGGAGGGCCCGCGCAGTATTTT. Translation: CASSLAGGPAQYF. The whole variable domain, remainder taken from reference TRBV7-9 and TRBJ2-3, is DTGVSQNPRHKITKRGQNVTFRCDPISEHNRLYWYRQTLGQGPEFLTYFQNEAQLEKSRLLSDRFSAERPKGSFSTLEIQRTEQGDSAMYLCASSLAGGPAQYFGPGTRLTVL.